The 16 T cell receptor beta chains below come from one sample, sequenced in a study of T-cell memory formation after mild COVID-19. TCRdb processed the 5' RACE reads anew with MiXCR; each CDR3 protein has one entry. Among about 320,000 distinct CDR3 sequences listed, roughly 13% were seen once. The source material was PBMCs or a T cell subset sorted from them (not recorded which). All receptors come from a man younger than 35 who had mild COVID-19 (a few samples of this study predate the infection). Cell type and time point are not known.

This clonotype occurred many times. This chain joins TRBV5-1 and TRBJ1-5, with 10 bases fitting TRBD1. This CDR3 region has 15 residues. CDR1 SGHRS and CDR2 YFSETQ come from the germline V gene. J lost 6 bases, V lost 4 bases, and 7 bases had no gene match. CDR3 DNA sequence: TGCGCCAGCAGCCCGTGGACAGGGGGTGCTCAGCCCCAGCATTTT. This codes for CASSPWTGGAQPQHF. Drawing the rest from reference TRBV5-1 and TRBJ1-5, the complete variable domain is KAGVTQTPRYLIKTRGQQVTLSCSPISGHRSVSWYQQTPGQGLQFLFEYFSETQRNKGNFPGRFSGRQFSNSRSEMNVSTLELGDSALYLCASSPWTGGAQPQHFGDGTRLSIL.

This clonotype was seen a few times. This chain joins TRBV7-6 and TRBJ2-6; D remains ambiguous. CDR1 is SGHVS, CDR2 FNYEAQ, per germline. V dropped 5 bases and J dropped 0 bases, with 8 bases sitting between them. This CDR3 has 15 residues. CDR3 protein: CASSAPTSGANVLTF. CDR3 DNA: TGTGCCAGCAGCGCCCCCACCTCTGGGGCCAACGTCCTGACTTTC.

This clonotype was detected only a few times. The chain employs TRBV4-3 and TRBJ2-3; weak D call: TRBD2 (5 bases). Trimming cost V 4 bases and J 2 bases, with 13 bases left between them. Germline V gene lookup returns CDR1 LGHNA and CDR2 YSLEER. The CDR3 contains 15 residues. This CDR3 is CASSRLGDPTDTQYF. In DNA form, the CDR3 reads TGCGCCAGCAGCCGGTTGGGAGATCCCACAGATACGCAGTATTTT.

The chain combines TRBV11-1 with TRBJ2-5; D is uncertain. The germline gives CDR1 SGHAT, CDR2 FQDESV (reference sequence). The CDR3 runs to 13 residues. V lost 3 bases to trimming and J lost 7 bases, with 12 bases between them. DNA of the CDR3: TGTGCCAGCAGCTTGATTGACCCCCCGACCCAGTACTTC. Its translation: CASSLIDPPTQYF.

The CDR3 bases are TGCGCCAGCACCCAGACAGGGACCACAGATACGCAGTATTTT. It translates to CASTQTGTTDTQYF. The V gene is TRBV5-1, the J gene TRBJ2-3; 7 bases agree with TRBD1. From germline, CDR1 is SGHRS and CDR2 YFSETQ. Trimming removed 6 bases from V and 2 bases from J; junction bases left unmatched: 6. The CDR3 is made up of 14 amino acids.

There are a few counts of this clonotype. The V call is TRBV7-2, the J call TRBJ1-1; D unresolved. In germline, CDR1 is SGHTA, CDR2 FQGNSA. The germline V and J ends were trimmed by 5 bases and 7 bases, with 14 bases remaining between them. The CDR3 spans 13 residues. For the CDR3, the DNA is TGTGCCAGCAGCCCTCAAGAGGACCGTGAAGCTTTCTTT. This sequence encodes CASSPQEDREAFF.

This chain connects TRBV18 to TRBJ1-4, with 7 nucleotides matching TRBD1. J was trimmed by 8 bases and V by 0 bases; bases with no gene match: 6. From germline, CDR1 is KGHSH and CDR2 LQKENI. The CDR3 is made up of 15 amino acids. The CDR3 nucleotides are TGTGCCAGCTCACCACCGTTGGGAGGGGGCGAAAAACTGTTTTTT. It codes for CASSPPLGGGEKLFF.

This clonotype was seen many times. V gene TRBV6-6 combines with J gene TRBJ2-7; a weak D match, TRBD2 (7 bases). Germline CDR1 reads MNHNY; CDR2 reads SVGAGI (reference sequence). V lost 6 bases, J lost 7 bases, and 16 bases lay in between. This CDR3 has 13 amino acids. CDR3 DNA sequence: TGTGCCAGCAGGACCTGGGAGGGGGGGGAGCAGTACTTC. It translates to CASRTWEGGEQYF.

This clonotype was observed a handful of times. The rearrangement uses TRBV19 and TRBJ2-1; D is ambiguous. The ends were cut back, 1 base at V and 3 bases at J, with 7 bases in the middle. Germline V gene data show CDR1 as LNHDA and CDR2 as SQIVND (reference sequence). CDR3 length: 14 residues. For the CDR3, the DNA is TGTGCCAGTAGTATAGCGAGTGGCTACAATGAGCAGTTCTTC. Translation: CASSIASGYNEQFF. Full variable domain (remainder filled in from reference TRBV19 and TRBJ2-1): DGGITQSPKYLFRKEGQNVTLSCEQNLNHDAMYWYRQDPGQGLRLIYYSQIVNDFQKGDIAEGYSVSREKKESFPLTVTSAQKNPTAFYLCASSIASGYNEQFFGPGTRLTVL.

This clonotype has only a few counts. This chain connects TRBV3-1 to TRBJ2-7; tentative D call: TRBD2 (6 bases). The germline V gene encodes CDR1 LGHDT and CDR2 YNNKEL (reference sequence). The length of the CDR3 is 15 residues. V was clipped by 0 bases and J by 4 bases, with 13 bases between them. In nucleotides, the CDR3 is TGTGCCAGCAGCCAAGATCCCGCAGGGAGGTACGAGCAGTACGTC. It translates to CASSQDPAGRYEQYV.

This clonotype has only a few counts. The chain carries TRBV25-1 and TRBJ2-1, with 7 bases fitting TRBD2. Germline trimming cut 4 bases from V and 0 bases from J; bases unmatched to any gene: 9. CDR1 is MGHDK and CDR2 is SYGVNS in the germline V gene. The CDR3 runs 17 residues. The CDR3 region is CASSGRLAQTSYNEQFF. DNA for the CDR3: TGTGCCAGCAGTGGGAGACTAGCCCAAACCTCCTACAATGAGCAGTTCTTC. Full variable domain (remainder filled in from reference TRBV25-1 and TRBJ2-1): EADIYQTPRYLVIGTGKKITLECSQTMGHDKMYWYQQDPGMELHLIHYSYGVNSTEKGDLSSESTVSRIRTEHFPLTLESARPSHTSQYLCASSGRLAQTSYNEQFFGPGTRLTVL.

The sample holds many counts of this clonotype. The chain has TRBV2 and TRBJ2-7, with D tentatively TRBD1 (5 bases). V lost 0 bases to trimming and J lost 0 bases, with 12 bases between them. The CDR3 sequence is 16 residues long. Germline V gene data show CDR1 as SNHLY and CDR2 as FYNNEI. CDR3 in amino acids: CASSEARTYFSYEQYV. CDR3 coding DNA: TGTGCCAGCAGTGAAGCCCGGACATACTTCTCCTACGAGCAGTACGTC.

This clonotype was detected many times. The V and J genes are TRBV2 and TRBJ1-5, with 7 bases aligning to TRBD1. Germline V gives CDR1 SNHLY, CDR2 FYNNEI. V lost 4 bases and J lost 4; bases outside the gene matches: 1. The CDR3 length is 13 residues. CDR3 bases: TGTGCCAGCAGTGGACAGGGAAATCAGCCCCAGCATTTT. As protein: CASSGQGNQPQHF.

This clonotype has a count of ten or more. The V call is TRBV6-5, the J call TRBJ2-5; TRBD1 matches at 12 bases. CDR1 MNHEY and CDR2 SVGAGI come from the germline V gene. CDR3 length: 16 amino acids. Trimming took 6 bases from V and 4 from J; bases not matched to a gene: 9. CDR3 in amino acids: CASSRPGTGGLETQYF. The CDR3 coding sequence is TGTGCCAGCAGCCGCCCCGGGACAGGGGGCTTAGAGACCCAGTACTTC.

The chain is built from TRBV28 and TRBJ2-6; D is possibly TRBD1 (6 bases). V dropped 6 bases and J dropped 0 bases, with 12 bases sitting between them. The CDR3 is 16 residues long. Looked up from germline, CDR1 is MDHEN and CDR2 is SYDVKM. CDR3 protein: CASSPLDSSGANVLTF. CDR3 nucleotides: TGTGCCAGCAGCCCTCTGGACAGCTCTGGGGCCAACGTCCTGACTTTC.

V is TRBV5-6 and J is TRBJ1-5; D uncertain. Germline V lookup: CDR1 SGHDT, CDR2 YYEEEE. Trimming cost V 3 bases and J 6 bases, with 7 bases left between them. This CDR3 has 12 residues. CDR3 sequence: CASSSDLQPQHF. The CDR3 DNA reads as TGTGCCAGCAGCTCCGATCTTCAGCCCCAGCATTTT.